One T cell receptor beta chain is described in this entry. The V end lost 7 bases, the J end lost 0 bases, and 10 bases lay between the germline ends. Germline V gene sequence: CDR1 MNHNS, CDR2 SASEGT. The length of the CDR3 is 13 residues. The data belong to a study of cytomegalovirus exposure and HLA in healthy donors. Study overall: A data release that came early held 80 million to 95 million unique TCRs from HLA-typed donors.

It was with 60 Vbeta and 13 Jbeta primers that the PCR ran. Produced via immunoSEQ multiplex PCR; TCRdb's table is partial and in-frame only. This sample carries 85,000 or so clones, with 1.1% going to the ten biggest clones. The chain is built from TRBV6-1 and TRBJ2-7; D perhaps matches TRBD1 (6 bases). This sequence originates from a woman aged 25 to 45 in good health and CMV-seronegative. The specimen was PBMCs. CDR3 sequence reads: CASNTDSSYEQYF. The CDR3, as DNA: TGTGCCAGCAACACGGACAGCTCCTACGAGCAGTACTTC.